What follows are 23 T cell receptor beta chains derived from one specimen sequenced in a study of T cell responses to AZD1222 COVID-19 vaccine. Data came from immunoSEQ multiplex PCR; TCRdb stores just in-frame clones and leaves some out. The repertoire has approximately 99,000 clones, about 85% of them found once; the top ten carry around 3.1%. The sequencing here drew on peripheral blood, taken on day 0 of AZD1222 vaccination. The source of these receptors is an adult in good health.

This clone occurred a few times. The rearrangement joins TRBV11-2 to TRBJ1-3, with 9 bases matching TRBD1. The CDR3 length is 16 residues. Trimming cost V 3 bases and J 0 bases; bases outside gene matches: 3. Germline V gene data show CDR1 as SGHAT and CDR2 as FQNNGV. The CDR3 protein is CASSFRTGVSGNTIYF. CDR3 nucleotide sequence: TGTGCCAGCAGCTTCAGGACAGGGGTCTCTGGAAACACCATATATTTT.

The chain links TRBV30 to TRBJ1-2; D possibly corresponds to TRBD1 (6 bases). There are 14 residues in the CDR3. CDR1 is GTSNPN and CDR2 is SVGIG in the germline V gene (reference sequence). Trimming left V 0 bases short and J 4 bases short, with 12 bases between. Here the CDR3 reads CAWSVTGTLYGYTF. DNA for the CDR3: TGTGCCTGGAGTGTTACAGGGACTCTCTATGGCTACACCTTC.

The chain uses TRBV7-9 and TRBJ2-7, with D perhaps given as TRBD1 or TRBD2 (6 bases each). Germline V gene sequence: CDR1 SEHNR, CDR2 FQNEAQ (reference sequence). CDR3 length: 14 residues. V was cut by 3 bases and J by 2 bases, with 11 bases left in between. DNA of the CDR3: TGTGCCAGCAGCTTCCTGGGGGGCCCCTACGAGCAGTACTTC. Translating it yields CASSFLGGPYEQYF.

The J gene is TRBJ2-3, the V gene TRBV7-2, with D unresolved. The germline V gene encodes CDR1 SGHTA and CDR2 FQGNSA. The CDR3 is made up of 13 amino acids. Trimming removed 2 bases at V and 5 bases at J, with 8 bases between. CDR3 in amino acids: CASSLQPGDTQYF. CDR3 bases: TGTGCCAGCAGCTTACAGCCTGGAGATACGCAGTATTTT.

The chain is built from TRBV19 and TRBJ1-2; D call uncertain. Germline-derived CDR1 and CDR2 are LNHDA and SQIVND (reference sequence). This CDR3 spans 13 amino acids. V was shortened by 0 bases and J by 4 bases, with 6 bases between the two germline ends. The chain's CDR3 is CASSIDKIYGYTF. CDR3 nucleotides: TGTGCCAGTAGTATAGACAAGATCTATGGCTACACCTTC.

The chain combines TRBV15 with TRBJ2-1, with 16 nucleotides matching TRBD2. Germline trimming cut 3 bases from V and 8 bases from J; bases unmatched to any gene: 4. Germline CDR1 reads LNHNV; CDR2 reads YYDKDF (reference sequence). The CDR3 is 16 amino acids. CDR3 protein: CATSSPGLAGGDEQFF. In DNA, the CDR3 is TGTGCCACCAGCAGTCCGGGACTAGCGGGAGGGGATGAGCAGTTCTTC.

This clone occurred a few times. The rearrangement links TRBV4-1 to TRBJ2-2; 7 bases are shared with TRBD2. The CDR3 loop spans 13 amino acids. From germline, CDR1 is MGHRA and CDR2 YSYEKL. The V and J ends lost 5 bases and 6 bases, in that order; junction bases with no gene match: 3. The CDR3 DNA sequence: TGCGCCAGCAGCATGGGGAGGGCCGGGGAGCTGTTTTTT. It codes for CASSMGRAGELFF.

The genes are TRBV6-6 and TRBJ2-5; 11 bases agree with TRBD2. The junction had 11 bases not matched to a gene; V was cut back by 2 bases and J by 9 bases. The CDR3 sequence is 16 residues long. Germline V gene data show CDR1 as MNHNY and CDR2 as SVGAGI (reference sequence). This CDR3 is CASSYPGTSGGVSQYF. CDR3 nucleotides: TGTGCCAGCAGTTACCCAGGGACTAGCGGCGGAGTATCCCAGTACTTC.

The V gene is TRBV24-1, the J gene TRBJ2-3; TRBD2 might be the D (5 bases). The V end lost 5 bases, the J end lost 1 base, and 12 bases lay between the germline ends. CDR3 length: 15 amino acids. The germline gives CDR1 KGHDR, CDR2 SFDVKD. CDR3 sequence reads: CATSGEGAGTDTQYF. The CDR3 DNA reads as TGTGCCACCAGTGGTGAGGGAGCGGGCACAGATACGCAGTATTTT.

The V and J genes are TRBV18 and TRBJ1-4; TRBD1 agrees at 7 bases. The junction had 6 bases not matched to a gene; V was cut back by 6 bases and J by 8 bases. This CDR3 contains 13 residues. CDR1 is KGHSH, CDR2 LQKENI, per germline. In DNA, the CDR3 is TGTGCCAGCTCCAGGGGGGCCAAGGAAAAACTGTTTTTT. Encoded protein: CASSRGAKEKLFF. The whole variable domain, filled in from reference TRBV18 and TRBJ1-4, reads NAGVMQNPRHLVRRRGQEARLRCSPMKGHSHVYWYRQLPEEGLKFMVYLQKENIIDESGMPKERFSAEFPKEGPSILRIQQVVRGDSAAYFCASSRGAKEKLFFGSGTQLSVL.

The V call is TRBV24-1, the J call TRBJ1-2, with D maybe TRBD1 (5 bases). The length of the CDR3 is 11 residues. Germline V gene lookup returns CDR1 KGHDR and CDR2 SFDVKD. Trimming left V 3 bases short and J 8 bases short, with 6 bases between. The CDR3 reads CATSDGAGYTF. The CDR3 DNA sequence: TGTGCCACCAGTGATGGGGCGGGCTACACCTTC.

The chain joins TRBV27 to TRBJ1-1; no reliable D call. The CDR3 totals 13 residues. Trimming shortened V by 1 base and J by 3 bases, and 6 bases separated the two germline ends. CDR1 and CDR2 (germline): MNHEY, SMNVEV (reference sequence). The CDR3 spells CASSLLGDTEAFF. In DNA form, the CDR3 reads TGTGCCAGCAGTTTATTGGGAGACACTGAAGCTTTCTTT.

The J gene is TRBJ1-5, the V gene TRBV7-2; D call uncertain. The CDR3 consists of 14 residues. V lost 9 bases and J 0 bases, leaving 12 bases between the germline ends. Looked up from germline, CDR1 is SGHTA and CDR2 is FQGNSA. CDR3 region: CASSGHLSNQPQHF. The CDR3 DNA is TGTGCCAGTAGCGGGCACCTTAGCAATCAGCCCCAGCATTTT. The variable domain in full, completed from reference TRBV7-2 and TRBJ1-5, reads GAGVSQSPSNKVTEKGKDVELRCDPISGHTALYWYRQSLGQGLEFLIYFQGNSAPDKSGLPSDRFSAERTGGSVSTLTIQRTQQEDSAVYLCASSGHLSNQPQHFGDGTRLSIL.

The chain is built from TRBV6-1 and TRBJ2-3; D remains ambiguous. V lost 2 bases to trimming and J lost 4 bases, with 10 bases between them. CDR3 length equals 14 residues. CDR1 and CDR2 (germline): MNHNS, SASEGT. CDR3 sequence: CASSERPGADTQYF. The DNA of the CDR3 is TGTGCCAGCAGTGAAAGGCCCGGCGCAGATACGCAGTATTTT.

The chain is built from TRBV11-2 and TRBJ1-5; a possible D gene is TRBD1 (6 bases). CDR1 and CDR2 from the germline V gene are SGHAT and FQNNGV. V was cut by 5 bases and J by 6 bases, with 17 bases left in between. This CDR3 is 15 amino acids long. The CDR3 sequence is CASSPGVQGGQPQHF. The CDR3 coding sequence is TGTGCCAGCAGCCCAGGGGTACAGGGAGGTCAGCCCCAGCATTTT. The full variable domain, in which reference TRBV11-2 and TRBJ1-5 provide the parts outside the CDR3, is EAGVAQSPRYKIIEKRQSVAFWCNPISGHATLYWYQQILGQGPKLLIQFQNNGVVDDSQLPKDRFSAERLKGVDSTLKIQPAKLEDSAVYLCASSPGVQGGQPQHFGDGTRLSIL.

The J gene is TRBJ2-5, the V gene TRBV11-3, with a weak D call TRBD1 (5 bases). Germline V gene sequence: CDR1 SGHNT, CDR2 YENEEA. The CDR3 length is 15 residues. V dropped 1 base and J dropped 2 bases, with 11 bases sitting between them. The CDR3 here is CASSLGRQTQETQYF. The CDR3 DNA reads as TGTGCCAGCAGCTTAGGACGACAGACACAAGAGACCCAGTACTTC.

The rearrangement joins TRBV19 to TRBJ1-6; TRBD1 agrees at 7 bases. This CDR3 contains 17 residues. From germline, CDR1 is LNHDA and CDR2 SQIVND (reference sequence). J was trimmed by 6 bases and V by 4 bases; bases with no gene match: 12. The CDR3 loop is CASSTKGVSGGNSPLHF. DNA for the CDR3: TGTGCCAGTAGTACCAAGGGGGTGTCAGGGGGTAATTCACCCCTCCACTTT.

V and J are TRBV6-2 or TRBV6-3 and TRBJ1-3; a possible D gene is TRBD1 (5 bases). The V end lost 2 bases, the J end lost 2 bases, and 16 bases lay between the germline ends. Germline V gene data show CDR1 as MNHEY and CDR2 as SVGEGT. There are 17 residues in the CDR3. The CDR3 reads CASSYGTGTQAGNTIYF. The CDR3 DNA is TGTGCCAGCAGTTACGGGACCGGGACGCAAGCTGGAAACACCATATATTTT.

The chain has TRBV7-2 and TRBJ1-4, with D possibly TRBD1 on 5 matching bases. Germline CDR1 and CDR2: SGHTA and FQGNSA. Trimming stripped 6 bases from V and 8 bases from J, with 13 bases between. The CDR3 has 13 amino acids. This CDR3 is CASSYDRGEKLFF. For the CDR3, the DNA is TGTGCCAGCAGTTATGACAGAGGGGAAAAACTGTTTTTT.

J is TRBJ1-2 and V is TRBV6-5; D gene uncertain. This CDR3 region has 14 residues. Per the germline V gene, CDR1 is MNHEY and CDR2 is SVGAGI. V gave up 0 bases and J gave up 7 bases, with 12 bases separating them. In nucleotides, the CDR3 is TGTGCCAGCAGTTACTCGACCGTAGAGGGTGGCTACACCTTC. It translates to CASSYSTVEGGYTF.

The V gene is TRBV9, the J gene TRBJ1-6, with a tentative D call TRBD1 (6 bases). CDR3 length: 16 residues. Trimming stripped 0 bases from V and 7 bases from J, with 14 bases between. Germline-derived CDR1 and CDR2 are SGDLS and YYNGEE. This CDR3 is CASSVDPGHTNSPLHF. The CDR3 nucleotides read TGTGCCAGCAGCGTAGACCCGGGACATACCAATTCACCCCTCCACTTT.

V is TRBV5-4 and J is TRBJ2-5; D ambiguous. V was shortened by 0 bases and J by 1 base, with 4 bases between the two germline ends. CDR1 and CDR2 from the germline V gene are SGHNT and YYREEE (reference sequence). The CDR3 totals 13 residues. For the CDR3, the DNA is TGTGCCAGCAGCTTGGGGACCCAAGAGACCCAGTACTTC. Protein: CASSLGTQETQYF.

The rearrangement joins TRBV4-3 to TRBJ1-1, with a weak D call TRBD1 (5 bases). Looked up from germline, CDR1 is LGHNA and CDR2 is YSLEER. Between the trimmed V and J ends, which lost 6 bases and 2 bases, there was a span of 16 bases. The CDR3 runs to 15 residues. This CDR3 is CASRYGAGGNTEAFF. The CDR3 DNA sequence: TGCGCCAGCAGATACGGGGCGGGCGGCAACACTGAAGCTTTCTTT.